In its sample, the clone carrying this TCR beta chain was seen a few times. The antigen is unknown. This sample stems from a study of T-cell memory formation after mild COVID-19. Study-wide findings and caveats: CD4+ bias marked clones expanding day 15 to 37, unlike balanced contracting clones.

TCRdb redid the calling of the 5' RACE reads with MiXCR, one entry per CDR3 protein. The sample includes hundreds of thousands of distinct CDR3 sequences, 28% seen only once; the top ten take roughly 13%. Trimming left V 0 bases short and J 7 bases short, with 9 bases between. Germline-derived CDR1 and CDR2 are LGHDT and YNNKEL (reference sequence). The CDR3 is 13 residues long. The chain joins TRBV3-1 to TRBJ1-1, with D tentatively TRBD1 (5 bases). Sequences were obtained from PBMCs or a T cell subset sorted from them (not recorded which). The TCR was taken from an adult woman who had mild COVID-19 (a few samples of this study predate the infection). Cell type and time point are not known. DNA for the CDR3: TGTGCCAGCAGCCAAGATCCGGGGGGTGAAGCTTTCTTT. Translating it yields CASSQDPGGEAFF.